Reported below is one TCR beta chain. The data originate from a study of blood T cell repertoires in COVID-19. Source study methods: It was from reference gene primer amplification that nucleated cell counts were estimated. Measured with immunoSEQ multiplex PCR; TCRdb has only the in-frame clones, and not every one. Clone size and V and J calls were adopted from that table, with D and trimming inferred from the DNA. This table holds more than 400,000 clones, about nine tenths found once. Symptom resolution, clearance, or two negative PCRs marked the recovered donors of Cohort 3. CDR1 is SGHKS, CDR2 YYEKEE, per germline (reference sequence). The length of the CDR3 is 15 residues. Germline trimming cut 4 bases from V and 2 bases from J; bases unmatched to any gene: 8.

What was sequenced was PBMCs or T cells enriched from blood (not recorded which). The chain combines TRBV5-5 with TRBJ1-2, with TRBD1 matching over 7 bases. The receptor was derived from a man aged 18 to 35 who had recovered from COVID-19. This CDR3 reads CASSLGRQGNYGYTF. The CDR3, as DNA: TGTGCCAGCAGCCTTGGAAGACAGGGAAACTATGGCTACACCTTC.